The T cell receptor beta chain described here comes from a study of T-cell memory formation after mild COVID-19. Background on the study: Clusters were largely donor specific.

TCRdb reprocessed the 5' RACE reads with MiXCR, giving one entry per CDR3 protein. The data contain fewer than 400,000 distinct CDR3 sequences, approximately 15% of them singletons. The CDR3 sequence is 13 residues long. Trimming took 5 bases from V and 2 from J, leaving 6 bases between them. Per the germline V gene, CDR1 is KGHDR and CDR2 is SFDVKD. The chain combines TRBV24-1 with TRBJ2-1; weak D call: TRBD2 (5 bases). This TCR came from a young man who had mild COVID-19 (a few samples of this study predate the infection). Cell type and time point are not known. Input material: PBMCs or a T cell subset sorted from them (not recorded which). CDR3 region: CATSAGTYNEQFF. The CDR3 DNA sequence: TGTGCCACCAGTGCCGGGACCTACAATGAGCAGTTCTTC.